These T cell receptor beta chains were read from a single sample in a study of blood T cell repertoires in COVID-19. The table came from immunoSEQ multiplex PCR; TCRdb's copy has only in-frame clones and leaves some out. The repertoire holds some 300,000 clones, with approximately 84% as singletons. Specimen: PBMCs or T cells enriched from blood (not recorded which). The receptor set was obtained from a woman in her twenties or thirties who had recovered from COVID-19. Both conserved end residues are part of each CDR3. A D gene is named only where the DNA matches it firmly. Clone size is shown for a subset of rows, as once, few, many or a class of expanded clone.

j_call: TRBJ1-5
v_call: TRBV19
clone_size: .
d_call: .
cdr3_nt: TGTGCCAGTAGTATTGCCCCTTCGGGGAAGCCCCAGCATTTT
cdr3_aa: CASSIAPSGKPQHF

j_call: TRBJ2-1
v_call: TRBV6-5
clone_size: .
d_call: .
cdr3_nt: TGTGCCAGCAGTTACGGTCAGCGTAATGAGCAGTTCTTC
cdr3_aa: CASSYGQRNEQFF

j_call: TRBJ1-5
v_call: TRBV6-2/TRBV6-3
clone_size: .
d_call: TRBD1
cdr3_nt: TGTGCCAGCAGTTATAGAGGGGGCTGGTCCGGGAAAAGCAATCAGCCCCAGCATTTT
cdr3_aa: CASSYRGGWSGKSNQPQHF

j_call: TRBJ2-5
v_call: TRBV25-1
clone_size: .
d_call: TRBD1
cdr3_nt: TGTGCCAGCAGAGGACAGGGGGAGATGAAGACCCAGTACTTC
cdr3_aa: CASRGQGEMKTQYF

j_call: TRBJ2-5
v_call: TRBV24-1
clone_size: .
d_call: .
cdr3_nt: TGTGCCACCAGTGATTTTGGGGGGTCCTGGCAAGAGACCCAGTACTTC
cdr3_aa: CATSDFGGSWQETQYF

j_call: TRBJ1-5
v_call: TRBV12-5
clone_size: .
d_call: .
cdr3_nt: TGTGCTAGGGAGTGTCAGCCCCAGCATTTT
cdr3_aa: CARECQPQHF

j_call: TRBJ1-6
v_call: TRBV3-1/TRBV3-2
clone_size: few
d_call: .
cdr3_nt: TGTGCCAGCAGCCTGGGGACAAGCGATTCACCCCTCCACTTT
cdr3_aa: CASSLGTSDSPLHF

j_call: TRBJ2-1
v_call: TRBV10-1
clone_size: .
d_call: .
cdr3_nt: TGCGCCAGCAGTAGCGGGCTGTCCTACAATGAGCAGTTCTTC
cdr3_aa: CASSSGLSYNEQFF

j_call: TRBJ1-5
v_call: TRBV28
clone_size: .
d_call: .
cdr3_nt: TGTGCCAGCAGTTTGTTCGGCGGGGGCAATCAGCCCCAGCATTTT
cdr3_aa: CASSLFGGGNQPQHF

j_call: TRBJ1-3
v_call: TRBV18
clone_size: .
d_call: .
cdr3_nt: TGTGCCAGCTCACCACAGGAGATATCTGGAAACACCATATATTTT
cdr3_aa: CASSPQEISGNTIYF

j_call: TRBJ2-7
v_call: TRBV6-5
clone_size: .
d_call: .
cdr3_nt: TGTGCCAGCATTACAGATAATACCTACGAGCAGTACTTC
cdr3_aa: CASITDNTYEQYF

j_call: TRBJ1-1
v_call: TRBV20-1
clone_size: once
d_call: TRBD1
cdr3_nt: TGCAGTGCCGCAGGGGGCACTGAAGCTTTCTTT
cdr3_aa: CSAAGGTEAFF

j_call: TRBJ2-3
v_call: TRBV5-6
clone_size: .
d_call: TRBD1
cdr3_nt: TGTGCCAGCAGCTTAGGGACAGGGCCCACAGATACGCAGTATTTT
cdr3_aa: CASSLGTGPTDTQYF

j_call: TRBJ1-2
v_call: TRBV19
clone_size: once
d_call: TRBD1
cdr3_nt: TGTGCCAGTAGTATAATAACAGGGGCGAACAATGGCTACACCTTC
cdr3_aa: CASSIITGANNGYTF

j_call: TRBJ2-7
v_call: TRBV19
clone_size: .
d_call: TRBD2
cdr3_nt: TGTGCCAGTAGTATCCTACTAGCGGGGGGGACCCTTACCTACGAGCAGTACTTC
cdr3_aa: CASSILLAGGTLTYEQYF

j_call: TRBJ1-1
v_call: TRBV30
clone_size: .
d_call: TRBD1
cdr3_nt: TGTGCCTGGAGTACCAGGGGGCTGGGGACTGAAGCTTTCTTT
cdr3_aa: CAWSTRGLGTEAFF

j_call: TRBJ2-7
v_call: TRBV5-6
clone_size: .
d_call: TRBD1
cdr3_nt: TGTGCCAGCAGCTTCAGGGACAGGGTCTACGAGCAGTACTTC
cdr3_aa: CASSFRDRVYEQYF

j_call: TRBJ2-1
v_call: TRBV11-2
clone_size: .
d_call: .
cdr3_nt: TGTGCCAGCAGCTCCCTGCGTAATGAGCAGTTCTTC
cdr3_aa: CASSSLRNEQFF

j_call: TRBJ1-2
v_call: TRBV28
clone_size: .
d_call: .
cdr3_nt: TGTGCCAGCAGTTTACTAGGGGCCGGTGGCTACACCTTC
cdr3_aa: CASSLLGAGGYTF

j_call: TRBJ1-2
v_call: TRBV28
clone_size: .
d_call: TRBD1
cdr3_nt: TGTGCCAGCAGTTTAATAGTTGTTGGACAGGGAGCGGTAGATGGCTACACCTTC
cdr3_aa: CASSLIVVGQGAVDGYTF

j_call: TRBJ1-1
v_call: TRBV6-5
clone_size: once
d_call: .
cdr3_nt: TGTGCCAGCAGTCAACAATCGAACACTGAAGCTTTCTTT
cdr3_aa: CASSQQSNTEAFF

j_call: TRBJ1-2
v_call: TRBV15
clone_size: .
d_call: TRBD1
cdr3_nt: TGTGCCACCAGCTATTTCGACAGGGAACGCTATGGCTACACCTTC
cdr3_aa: CATSYFDRERYGYTF

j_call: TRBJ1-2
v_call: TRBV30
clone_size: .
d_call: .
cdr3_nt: TGTGCCTGGGCCAACAGGGCAGGTGGCTACACCTTC
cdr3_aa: CAWANRAGGYTF

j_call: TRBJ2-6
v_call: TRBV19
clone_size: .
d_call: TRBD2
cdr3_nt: TGTGCCAGTAGCCCGACTAGCGGGGGGGCGTCGGGGGCCAACGTCCTGACTTTC
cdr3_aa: CASSPTSGGASGANVLTF

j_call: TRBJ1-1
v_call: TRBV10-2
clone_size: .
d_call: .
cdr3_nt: TGCGCCACGACGGAGGGGTTGGGGGGTACCACTGAAGCTTTCTTT
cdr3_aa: CATTEGLGGTTEAFF

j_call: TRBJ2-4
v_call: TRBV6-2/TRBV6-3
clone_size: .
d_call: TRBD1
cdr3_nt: TGTGCCAGCAGTATGACAGGGGGCTTGGCCAAAAACATTCAGTACTTC
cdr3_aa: CASSMTGGLAKNIQYF

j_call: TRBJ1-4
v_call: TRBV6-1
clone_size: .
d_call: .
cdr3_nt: TGTGCCAGCAGTGAGTGGGCTGGCTATAATGAAAAACTGTTTTTT
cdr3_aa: CASSEWAGYNEKLFF

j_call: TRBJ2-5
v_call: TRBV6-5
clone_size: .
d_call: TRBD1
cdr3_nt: TGTGCCAGCAGTTTCCGGCCGGGACAGGGACAAGAGACCCAGTACTTC
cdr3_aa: CASSFRPGQGQETQYF

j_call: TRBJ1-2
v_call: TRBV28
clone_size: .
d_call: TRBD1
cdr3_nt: TGTGCCACCCCAAGGGACAGGGGGCGCGGGGAGTATGGCTACACCTTC
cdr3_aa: CATPRDRGRGEYGYTF

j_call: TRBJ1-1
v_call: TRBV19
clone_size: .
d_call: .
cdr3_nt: TGTGCCAGTAGTTCCTACAGGGCGCTTGAGAACACTGAAGCTTTCTTT
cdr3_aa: CASSSYRALENTEAFF

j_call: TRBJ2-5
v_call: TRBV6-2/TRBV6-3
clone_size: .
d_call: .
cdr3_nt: TGTGCCAGCAGTTACCCCGGGGGACCCCTCGTGACCCAGTACTTC
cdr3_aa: CASSYPGGPLVTQYF

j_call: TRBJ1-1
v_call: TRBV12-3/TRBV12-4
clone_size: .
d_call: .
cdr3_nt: TGTGCCAGCAGTTTAAGTGAGGCTGAAGCTTTCTTT
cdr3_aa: CASSLSEAEAFF

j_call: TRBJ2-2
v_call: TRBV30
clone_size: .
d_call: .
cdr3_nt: TGTGCCTGGACCGGACAGCACACCGGGGAGCTGTTTTTT
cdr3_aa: CAWTGQHTGELFF

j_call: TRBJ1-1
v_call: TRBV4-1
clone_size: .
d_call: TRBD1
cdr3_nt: TGCGCCAGCAGCCGGGACAGGAACACTGAAGCTTTCTTT
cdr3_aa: CASSRDRNTEAFF

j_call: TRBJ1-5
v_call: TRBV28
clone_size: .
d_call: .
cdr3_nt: TGTGCCAGCAGTTTTAGGGGCGGCTTAGGCAATCAGCCCCAGCATTTT
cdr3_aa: CASSFRGGLGNQPQHF

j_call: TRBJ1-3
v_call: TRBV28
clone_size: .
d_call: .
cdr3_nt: TGTGCCAGCAGTGGAGAGGACACCTTCTCTGGAAACACCATATATTTT
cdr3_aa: CASSGEDTFSGNTIYF

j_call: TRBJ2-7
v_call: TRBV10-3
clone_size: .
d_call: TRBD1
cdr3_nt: TGTGCCATCAGGCAGGGACAGGGGAACGAGCAGTACTTC
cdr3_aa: CAIRQGQGNEQYF

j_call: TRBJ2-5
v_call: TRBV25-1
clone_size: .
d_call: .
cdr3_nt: TGTGCCAGCAGTTCCCGGTCCGTGGTGCCCCAGTACTTC
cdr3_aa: CASSSRSVVPQYF

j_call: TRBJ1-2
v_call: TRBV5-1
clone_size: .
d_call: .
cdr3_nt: TGCGCCAGCAGCCCAGGGAATGGGGCCTACTATGGCTACACCTTC
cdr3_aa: CASSPGNGAYYGYTF

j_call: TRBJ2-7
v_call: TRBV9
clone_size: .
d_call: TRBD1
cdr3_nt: TGTGCCAGCAGCGCGACGCCCGGGACAGGGGGCGCATACGAGCAGTACTTC
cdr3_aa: CASSATPGTGGAYEQYF

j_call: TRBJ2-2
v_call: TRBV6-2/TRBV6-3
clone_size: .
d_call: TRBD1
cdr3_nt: TGTGCCAGCAGCGACGGGTGGGCGGGACAGGTGTACACCGGGGAGCTGTTTTTT
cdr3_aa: CASSDGWAGQVYTGELFF

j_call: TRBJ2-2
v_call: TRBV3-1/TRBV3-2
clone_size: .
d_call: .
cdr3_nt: TGTGCCAGCAGCCAAGTGGGAGGTAGCACCGGGGAGCTGTTTTTT
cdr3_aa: CASSQVGGSTGELFF

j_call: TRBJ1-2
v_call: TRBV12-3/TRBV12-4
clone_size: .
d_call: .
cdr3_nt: TGTGCCAGCAGGGAGGACTCTAACTATGGCTACACCTTC
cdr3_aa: CASREDSNYGYTF

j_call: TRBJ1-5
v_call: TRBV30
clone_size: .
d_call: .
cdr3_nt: TGTGCCTGGAGTGACACGAGCAATCAGCCCCAGCATTTT
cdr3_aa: CAWSDTSNQPQHF

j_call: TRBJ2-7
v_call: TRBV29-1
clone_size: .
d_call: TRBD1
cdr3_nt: TGCAGCATCGCGTCCGGGACAGCCTACTACGAGCAGTACTTC
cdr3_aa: CSIASGTAYYEQYF

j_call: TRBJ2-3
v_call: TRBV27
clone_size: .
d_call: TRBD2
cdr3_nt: TGTGCCACCCATAAGCGGGGGGGCCAGCCAGATACGCAGTATTTT
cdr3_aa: CATHKRGGQPDTQYF

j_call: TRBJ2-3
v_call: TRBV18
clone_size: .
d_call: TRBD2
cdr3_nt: TGTGCCAGCTCATCGGGAGGGACCGGGGGTACGCAGTATTTT
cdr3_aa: CASSSGGTGGTQYF

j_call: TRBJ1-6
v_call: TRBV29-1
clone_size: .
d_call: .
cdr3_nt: TGCATACCCTTTCCAGAAACCTATAATTCACCCCTCCACTTT
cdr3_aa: CIPFPETYNSPLHF

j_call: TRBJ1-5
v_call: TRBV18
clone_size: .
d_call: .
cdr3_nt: TGTGCCAGCTCACCGAGGATGGATCAGCCCCAGCATTTT
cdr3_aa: CASSPRMDQPQHF

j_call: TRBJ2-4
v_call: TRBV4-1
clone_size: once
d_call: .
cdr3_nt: TGCGCCAGCAGCCAAGATTGGGCAGGAGCTAGCCAAAACATTCAGTACTTC
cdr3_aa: CASSQDWAGASQNIQYF

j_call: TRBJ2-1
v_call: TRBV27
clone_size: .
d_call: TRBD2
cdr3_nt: TGTGCCAGCAGTAGTAGCGGGGGGGCCCATGAGCAGTTCTTC
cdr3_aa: CASSSSGGAHEQFF

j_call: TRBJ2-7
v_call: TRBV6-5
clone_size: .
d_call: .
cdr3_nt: TGTGCCAGCAGTTCGGGGTTTCCCTACGAGCAGTACTTC
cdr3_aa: CASSSGFPYEQYF

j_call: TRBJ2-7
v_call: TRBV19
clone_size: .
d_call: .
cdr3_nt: TGTGCCAGTAGTATTGGGGGCGAAATACCCTACGAGCAGTACTTC
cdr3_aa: CASSIGGEIPYEQYF

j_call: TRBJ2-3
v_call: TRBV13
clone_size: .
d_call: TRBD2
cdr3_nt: TGTGCCAGCAGCTCCCCGAGCGGGGGATCTAGCACAGATACGCAGTATTTT
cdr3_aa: CASSSPSGGSSTDTQYF

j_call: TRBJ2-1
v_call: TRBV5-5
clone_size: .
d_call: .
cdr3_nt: TGTGCCAGCAGCAGACCCTCGTTCGAGGATGAGCAGTTCTTC
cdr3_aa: CASSRPSFEDEQFF

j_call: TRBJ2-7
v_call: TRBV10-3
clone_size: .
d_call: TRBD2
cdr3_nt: TGTGCCATTGCCGGGGGGGTCGAGCAGTACTTC
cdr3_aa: CAIAGGVEQYF

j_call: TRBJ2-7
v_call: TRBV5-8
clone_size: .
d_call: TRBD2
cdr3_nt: TGTGCCAGCAGCTACACAGCGGGGGGAATCTACGAGCAGTACTTC
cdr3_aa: CASSYTAGGIYEQYF

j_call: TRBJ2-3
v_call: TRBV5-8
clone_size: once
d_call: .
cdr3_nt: TGTGCCAGCAGCCTGGTAGGCACAGATACGCAGTATTTT
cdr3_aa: CASSLVGTDTQYF

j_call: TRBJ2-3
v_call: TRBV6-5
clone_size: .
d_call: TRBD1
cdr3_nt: TGTGCCAGCAGGAGGGACAGGGAAGACACAGATACGCAGTATTTT
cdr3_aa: CASRRDREDTDTQYF